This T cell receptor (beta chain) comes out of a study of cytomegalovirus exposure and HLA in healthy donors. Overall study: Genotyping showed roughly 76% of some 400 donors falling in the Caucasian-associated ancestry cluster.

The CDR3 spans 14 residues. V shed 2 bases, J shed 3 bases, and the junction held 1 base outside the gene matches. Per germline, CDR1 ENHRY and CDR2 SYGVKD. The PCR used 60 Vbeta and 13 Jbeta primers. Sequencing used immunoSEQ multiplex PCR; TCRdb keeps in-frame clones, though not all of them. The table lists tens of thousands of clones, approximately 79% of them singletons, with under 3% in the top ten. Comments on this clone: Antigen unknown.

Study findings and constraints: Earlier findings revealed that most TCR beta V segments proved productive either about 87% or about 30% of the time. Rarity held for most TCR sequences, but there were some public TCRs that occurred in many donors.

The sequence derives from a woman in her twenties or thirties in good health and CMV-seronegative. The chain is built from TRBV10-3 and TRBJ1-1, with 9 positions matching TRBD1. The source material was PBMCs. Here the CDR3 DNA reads TGTGCCATCAGTGAGAGACAGGGGGACACTGAAGCTTTCTTT. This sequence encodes CAISERQGDTEAFF.